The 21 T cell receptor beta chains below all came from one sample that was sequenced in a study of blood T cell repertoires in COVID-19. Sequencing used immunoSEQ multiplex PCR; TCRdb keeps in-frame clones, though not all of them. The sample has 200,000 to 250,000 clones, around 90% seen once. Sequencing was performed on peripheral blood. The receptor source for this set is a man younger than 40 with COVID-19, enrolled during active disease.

The CDR3, as DNA: TGTGCCAGCAGTGAGAGGGCCCCTCTGGGGAACACCGGGGAGCTGTTTTTT. Protein product: CASSERAPLGNTGELFF. The J gene is TRBJ2-2, the V gene TRBV2, with a possible D match to TRBD2 (5 bases). The germline V gene has CDR1 SNHLY and CDR2 FYNNEI. The ends were cut back, 3 bases at V and 1 base at J, with 15 bases in the middle. There are 17 residues in the CDR3.

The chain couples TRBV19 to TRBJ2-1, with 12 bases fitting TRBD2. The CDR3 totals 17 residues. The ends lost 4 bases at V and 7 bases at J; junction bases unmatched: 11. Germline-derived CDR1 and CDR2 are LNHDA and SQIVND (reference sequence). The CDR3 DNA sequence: TGTGCCAGTAGTAATCCCCCTAGCGGGGGGGCTCAGAATGAGCAGTTCTTC. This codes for CASSNPPSGGAQNEQFF. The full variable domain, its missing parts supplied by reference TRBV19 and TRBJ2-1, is DGGITQSPKYLFRKEGQNVTLSCEQNLNHDAMYWYRQDPGQGLRLIYYSQIVNDFQKGDIAEGYSVSREKKESFPLTVTSAQKNPTAFYLCASSNPPSGGAQNEQFFGPGTRLTVL.

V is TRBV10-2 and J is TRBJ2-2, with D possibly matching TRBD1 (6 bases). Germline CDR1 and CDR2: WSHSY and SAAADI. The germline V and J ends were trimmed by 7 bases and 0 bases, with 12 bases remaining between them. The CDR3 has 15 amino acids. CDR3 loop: CASTLGHSNTGELFF. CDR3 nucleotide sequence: TGCGCCAGCACCTTGGGACACTCGAACACCGGGGAGCTGTTTTTT.

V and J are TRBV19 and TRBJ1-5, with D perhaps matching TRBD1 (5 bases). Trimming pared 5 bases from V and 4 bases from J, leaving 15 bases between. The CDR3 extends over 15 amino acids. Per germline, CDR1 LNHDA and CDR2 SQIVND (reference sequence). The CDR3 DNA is TGTGCCAGTAGTGTAGGGGCAGCCAAAAATCAGCCCCAGCATTTT. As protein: CASSVGAAKNQPQHF.

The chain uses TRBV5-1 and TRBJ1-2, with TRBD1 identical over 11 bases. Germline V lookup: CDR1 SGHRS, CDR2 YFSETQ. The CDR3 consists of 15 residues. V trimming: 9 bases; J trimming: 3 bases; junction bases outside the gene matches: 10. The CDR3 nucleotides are TGCGCCACCGCTCCCCCGGGACAGGGGGACTATGGCTACACCTTC. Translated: CATAPPGQGDYGYTF.

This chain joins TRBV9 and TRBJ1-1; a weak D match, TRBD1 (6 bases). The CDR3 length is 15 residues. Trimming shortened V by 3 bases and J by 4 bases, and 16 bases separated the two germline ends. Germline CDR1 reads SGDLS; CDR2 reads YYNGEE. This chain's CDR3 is CASSEGEGLSTEAFF. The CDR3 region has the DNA TGTGCCAGCAGCGAGGGGGAGGGGTTGAGCACTGAAGCTTTCTTT.

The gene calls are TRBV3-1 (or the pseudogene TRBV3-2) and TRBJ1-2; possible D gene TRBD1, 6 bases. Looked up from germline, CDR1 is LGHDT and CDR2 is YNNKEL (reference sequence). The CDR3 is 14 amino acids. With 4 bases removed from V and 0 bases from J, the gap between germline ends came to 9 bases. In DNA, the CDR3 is TGTGCCAGCAGCCGCGGACAGACTAACTATGGCTACACCTTC. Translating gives CASSRGQTNYGYTF.

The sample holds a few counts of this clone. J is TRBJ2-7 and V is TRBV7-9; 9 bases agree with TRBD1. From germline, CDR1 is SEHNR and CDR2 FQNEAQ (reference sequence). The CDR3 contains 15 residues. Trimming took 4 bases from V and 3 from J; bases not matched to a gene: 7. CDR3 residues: CASSSPGQGNYEQYF. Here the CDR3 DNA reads TGTGCCAGCAGCTCACCGGGACAGGGTAACTACGAGCAGTACTTC.

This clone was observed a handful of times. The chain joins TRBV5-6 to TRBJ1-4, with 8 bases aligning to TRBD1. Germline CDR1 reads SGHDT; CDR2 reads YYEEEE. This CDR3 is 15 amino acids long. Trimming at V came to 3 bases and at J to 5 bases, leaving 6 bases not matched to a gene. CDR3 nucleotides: TGTGCCAGCAGCTGGCGGACAGGGCCCAATGAAAAACTGTTTTTT. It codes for CASSWRTGPNEKLFF.

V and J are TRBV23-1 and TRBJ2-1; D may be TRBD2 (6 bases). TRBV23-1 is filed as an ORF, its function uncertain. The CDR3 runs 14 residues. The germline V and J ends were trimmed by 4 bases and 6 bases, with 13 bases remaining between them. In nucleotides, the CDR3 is TGCGCCAGCAGTCTGCCTCGGGGGAGCAATGAGCAGTTCTTC. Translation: CASSLPRGSNEQFF.

DNA of the CDR3: TGTGCCAGCAGTGAGGGGCAGGGGTCCGGCTACACCTTC. Its translation is CASSEGQGSGYTF. The chain carries TRBV2 and TRBJ1-2; a weak D match, TRBD1 (6 bases). Germline CDR1 reads SNHLY; CDR2 reads FYNNEI. The CDR3 loop spans 13 amino acids. V lost 3 bases to trimming and J lost 8 bases, with 13 bases between them.

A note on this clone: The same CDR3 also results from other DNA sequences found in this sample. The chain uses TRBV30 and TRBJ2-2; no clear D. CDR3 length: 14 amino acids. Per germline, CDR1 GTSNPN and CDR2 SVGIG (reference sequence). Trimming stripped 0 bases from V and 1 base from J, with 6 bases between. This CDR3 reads CAWSVARNTGELFF. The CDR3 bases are TGTGCCTGGAGTGTAGCAAGGAACACCGGGGAGCTGTTTTTT.

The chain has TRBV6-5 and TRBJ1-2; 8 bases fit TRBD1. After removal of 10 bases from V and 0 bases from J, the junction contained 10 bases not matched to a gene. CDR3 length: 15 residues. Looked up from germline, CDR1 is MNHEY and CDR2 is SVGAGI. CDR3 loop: CATEDRAPPNYGYTF. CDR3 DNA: TGTGCCACAGAGGACAGGGCTCCTCCTAACTATGGCTACACCTTC.

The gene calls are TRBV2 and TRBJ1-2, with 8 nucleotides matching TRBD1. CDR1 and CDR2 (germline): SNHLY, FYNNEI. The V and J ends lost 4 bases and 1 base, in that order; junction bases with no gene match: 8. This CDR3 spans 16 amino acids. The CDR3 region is CASSADREWVNYGYTF. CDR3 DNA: TGTGCCAGCAGTGCGGACAGGGAATGGGTTAACTATGGCTACACCTTC.

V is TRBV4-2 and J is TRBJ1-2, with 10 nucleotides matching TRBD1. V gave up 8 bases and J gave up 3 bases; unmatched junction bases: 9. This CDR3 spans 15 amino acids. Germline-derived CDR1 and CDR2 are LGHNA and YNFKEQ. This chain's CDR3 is CASSPGQGLDYGYTF. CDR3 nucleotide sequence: TGTGCCAGCTCCCCGGGACAGGGGTTAGACTATGGCTACACCTTC.

CDR3 protein: CASSEYEGAYEQYF. Here the CDR3 DNA reads TGCGCCAGCAGTGAGTACGAGGGGGCCTACGAGCAGTACTTC. The gene calls are TRBV10-2 and TRBJ2-7, with a possible D match to TRBD1 (6 bases). Per the germline V gene, CDR1 is WSHSY and CDR2 is SAAADI. The CDR3 length is 14 residues. V gave up 1 base and J gave up 2 bases, with 9 bases separating them.

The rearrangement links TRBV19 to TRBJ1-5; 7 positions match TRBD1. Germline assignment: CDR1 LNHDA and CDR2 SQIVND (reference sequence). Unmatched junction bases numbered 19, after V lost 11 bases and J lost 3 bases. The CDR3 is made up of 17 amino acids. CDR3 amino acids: CAAQGKPGQPYNQPQHF. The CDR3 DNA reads TGTGCCGCCCAAGGGAAACCGGGACAGCCTTACAATCAGCCCCAGCATTTT. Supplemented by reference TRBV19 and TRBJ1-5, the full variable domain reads DGGITQSPKYLFRKEGQNVTLSCEQNLNHDAMYWYRQDPGQGLRLIYYSQIVNDFQKGDIAEGYSVSREKKESFPLTVTSAQKNPTAFYLCAAQGKPGQPYNQPQHFGDGTRLSIL.

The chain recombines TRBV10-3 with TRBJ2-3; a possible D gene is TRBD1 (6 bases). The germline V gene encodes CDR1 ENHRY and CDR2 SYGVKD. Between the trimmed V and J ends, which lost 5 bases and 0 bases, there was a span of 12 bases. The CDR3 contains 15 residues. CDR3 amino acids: CAISQRTVSTDTQYF. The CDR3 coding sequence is TGTGCCATCAGTCAGCGGACAGTAAGCACAGATACGCAGTATTTT.

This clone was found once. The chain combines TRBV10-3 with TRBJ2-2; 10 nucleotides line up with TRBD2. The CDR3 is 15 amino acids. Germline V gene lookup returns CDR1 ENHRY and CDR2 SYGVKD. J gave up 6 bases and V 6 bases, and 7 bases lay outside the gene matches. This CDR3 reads CAISSSGGTSGELFF. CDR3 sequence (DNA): TGTGCCATCAGCTCTAGCGGGGGTACTTCCGGGGAGCTGTTTTTT.

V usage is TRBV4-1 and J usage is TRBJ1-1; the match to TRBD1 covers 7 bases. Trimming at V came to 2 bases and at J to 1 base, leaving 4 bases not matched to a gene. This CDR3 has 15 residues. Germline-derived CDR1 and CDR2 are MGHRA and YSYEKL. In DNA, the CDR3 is TGCGCCAGCAGCCAAACGACAGGGAAGAACACTGAAGCTTTCTTT. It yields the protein CASSQTTGKNTEAFF.

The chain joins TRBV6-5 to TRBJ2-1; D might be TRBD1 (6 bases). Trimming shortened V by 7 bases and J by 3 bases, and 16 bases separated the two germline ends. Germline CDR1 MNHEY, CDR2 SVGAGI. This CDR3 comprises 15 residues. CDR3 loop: CASTPDRDIYNEQFF. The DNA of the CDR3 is TGTGCCAGCACCCCAGATAGGGACATCTACAATGAGCAGTTCTTC.